The table lists the clone carrying this TCR beta chain with a count of one. This sample is drawn from a study of PD-L1 blockade in urothelial cancer. Looking at the study overall: About 90% of the 29 patients comprised males who had bladder-origin urothelial cancer. Blood-derived samples held a median roughly 150,000 T cells.

Time point denoted: peripheral blood 6 weeks after treatment start. Only in-frame clones appear in the TCRdb table, and some are missing; sequencing was by immunoSEQ multiplex PCR. The table has about 120,000 clones, around 89% seen once. Trimming stripped 4 bases from V and 10 bases from J, with 15 bases between. Germline CDR1 reads SGHNT; CDR2 reads YYREEE (reference sequence). The CDR3 loop spans 14 amino acids. The clonotype originates from a man aged 60-69 years with urothelial cancer. The sequenced sample was PBMCs, obtained around atezolizumab (anti-PD-L1) treatment. V is TRBV5-4 and J is TRBJ1-6; possibly TRBD1 for D (5 bases). CDR3 bases: TGTGCCAGCAGCCAGTCAGGGCTTGAGTCACCCCTCCACTTT. This sequence encodes CASSQSGLESPLHF.